The rows below give T cell receptor beta chains drawn from one sample of a study of response to subunit inactivated influenza vaccine. Via MiXCR, TCRdb re-called the RT-PCR reads, giving one row per CDR3 protein. The table has 530,000 or so distinct CDR3 sequences, roughly 23% seen once. Sequenced here: CD4+ T cells sorted from PBMCs, sampled about 5 days after vaccination. Receptor source: a man aged 50-60 years who received an inactivated influenza vaccine. Both conserved end residues are part of each CDR3. The D gene is left open where the match is weak. Expanded clones get a size class; other rows say once, few or many, or leave the size out.

clone_size	d_call	cdr3_length	v_call	j_call	cdr3_nt	cdr3_aa
many	TRBD1	13	TRBV7-2	TRBJ2-7	TGTGCCAGCAGCGGACAGGGGCGGAACGAGCAGTACTTC	CASSGQGRNEQYF
-	-	16	TRBV27	TRBJ2-3	TGTGCCAGCAGTTTCTGGGGGGCGTCGGGTTCAGATACGCAGTATTTT	CASSFWGASGSDTQYF
-	TRBD1	17	TRBV12-3/TRBV12-4	TRBJ2-2	TGTGCCAGCAGTCATACTGGGACAGGGGGCCGAACCGGGGAGCTGTTTTTT	CASSHTGTGGRTGELFF
-	-	14	TRBV4-2	TRBJ2-7	TGTGCCAGCAGCCAAGACCCAGGTCTTGGGGAGCAGTACTTC	CASSQDPGLGEQYF
-	-	16	TRBV5-8	TRBJ2-1	TGTGCCAGCAGCCCCGGATCGGTGGTGTTCCTAGCTGAGCAGTTCTTC	CASSPGSVVFLAEQFF
-	TRBD2	17	TRBV4-2	TRBJ2-7	TGTGCCAGCAGCCAAGAGGGGGCTAGCGGGAGTGGTTACGAGCAGTACTTC	CASSQEGASGSGYEQYF
-	-	13	TRBV12-3/TRBV12-4	TRBJ2-5	TGTGCCAGCAGTCCTTACAAGGGAGAGACCCAGTACTTC	CASSPYKGETQYF
-	TRBD1	14	TRBV29-1	TRBJ2-7	TGCAGCGTTGAGTTTTACGGACAGGGGAACGAGCAGTACTTC	CSVEFYGQGNEQYF
many	TRBD2	15	TRBV7-2	TRBJ2-7	TGTGCCAGCAGCTTAGGGACTAGCGCCTCCTACGAGCAGTACTTC	CASSLGTSASYEQYF
many	-	14	TRBV20-1	TRBJ2-3	TGCAGTGCTGCCCAGGGTAGCAGCACAGATACGCAGTATTTT	CSAAQGSSTDTQYF
few	TRBD1	12	TRBV7-3	TRBJ2-1	TGTGCCAGCAGCCCAGGGGACAGGAAGCAGTTCTTC	CASSPGDRKQFF
few	-	14	TRBV11-2	TRBJ2-3	TGTGCCAGCAGCTTAGTGGGCCGAAGGGATACGCAGTATTTT	CASSLVGRRDTQYF
-	-	16	TRBV6-5	TRBJ2-7	TGTGCCAGCAGTTACGGTTTAGGGGGAGGAGGGTACGAGCAGTACTTC	CASSYGLGGGGYEQYF
few	TRBD2	13	TRBV20-1	TRBJ2-1	TGCAGTGCCAGCAGCGGGAGGGCCAATGAGCAGTTCTTC	CSASSGRANEQFF
few	TRBD1	15	TRBV7-8	TRBJ2-7	TGTGCCAGCAGCCCCGGACAGGGCTTCTCCTACGAGCAGTACTTC	CASSPGQGFSYEQYF
few	-	13	TRBV12-3/TRBV12-4	TRBJ2-5	TGTGCCAGCAAATTGGGACTCGGAGAGACCCAGTACTTC	CASKLGLGETQYF